This T cell receptor (beta chain) was recovered during a study of T cell repertoires in cytomegalovirus infection. The wider study: An indication of both CMV infection and matching HLA type came from public TCR beta signatures.

TCRdb processed the reads anew with MiXCR; each CDR3 protein has one entry. This table holds approximately 770,000 distinct CDR3 sequences, 25% to 30% found once. The sample holds a few counts of this clonotype. What it recognizes is unknown. The CDR3 has 14 residues. The germline V and J ends were trimmed by 1 base and 9 bases, with 13 bases remaining between them. Regarding the study as a whole: HLA-C-restricted, CMV-specific TCR beta clonotypes were dominant ex vivo. Identification of carriers of CMV plus the relevant HLA was achieved through cumulative public TCR beta family frequency.

J is TRBJ2-1 and V is TRBV12-3 or TRBV12-4, with D possibly matching TRBD1 (7 bases). Specimen: cultured CD8+ T cells from PBMCs, collected from culture after CMV antigen stimulation. The sequence derives from a human donor in good health (CMV status not recorded). Some clones in this sample may be carry-over from other donors' samples. The CDR3 sequence: CASSLGPGGFEQFF. CDR3 DNA sequence: TGTGCCAGCAGTTTAGGTCCAGGGGGGTTTGAGCAGTTCTTC.